The 12 T cell receptor beta chains presented below share a single source sample, sequenced in a study of CD8+CD57+ T cells in acquired aplastic anemia (dated by TCRdb to the late 2010s). Reads for this sample came from an Illumina HiSeq 2000. Genomic DNA served as template for TCR beta VDJ combination and CDR3 sequence profiling. The public reads were reanalyzed by TCRdb: fastp trimming at Q25, MiXCR alignment, in-frame beta chains only. Each entry is one CDR3 protein sequence, shown with its most common DNA and genes. Here the sample has 150,000 to 200,000 distinct CDR3 sequences; 46% occur a single time. In total, the top ten clones hold about 2.9% of the sample. The sequencing input was sorted CD4+, CD8+, or CD8+CD57+ T cells (not recorded which) from PBMCs. The receptors were gathered from a human donor in good health.

This clonotype was found many times. This chain joins TRBV12-3 or TRBV12-4 and TRBJ1-3; D might be TRBD1 (6 bases). This CDR3 spans 15 amino acids. With 6 bases removed from V and 2 bases from J, the gap between germline ends came to 14 bases. The CDR3 is CASSVTGSPGNTIYF. The CDR3 DNA reads as TGTGCCAGCAGCGTTACAGGGAGCCCTGGAAACACCATATATTTT.

This clonotype was counted only a few times. The V call is TRBV5-6, the J call TRBJ1-1; the match to TRBD1 covers 7 bases. Trimming at V came to 3 bases and at J to 0 bases, leaving 5 bases not matched to a gene. CDR1 SGHDT and CDR2 YYEEEE come from the germline V gene. The length of the CDR3 is 15 residues. The CDR3 DNA sequence: TGTGCCAGCAGCTATTCCGGGACAGTGAACACTGAAGCTTTCTTT. This sequence encodes CASSYSGTVNTEAFF.

The chain links TRBV2 to TRBJ2-5; D not resolved. This CDR3 is 14 amino acids long. Trimming took off 2 bases at V and 5 bases at J, with 12 bases between the two ends. The germline gives CDR1 SNHLY, CDR2 FYNNEI. This chain's CDR3 is CASSERMRFETQYF. The DNA for the CDR3 is TGTGCCAGCAGTGAACGTATGCGATTCGAGACCCAGTACTTC.

This clonotype was counted a few times. A much larger clone sits a single nucleotide away, making a read error possible. The CDR3 sequence: CSASRVDSGNTIYF. The DNA of the CDR3 is TGCAGTGCTAGTAGGGTGGACTCTGGAAACACCATATATTTT. This rearrangement joins TRBV20-1 to TRBJ1-3; no clear D. The germline gives CDR1 DFQATT, CDR2 SNEGSKA (reference sequence). CDR3 size: 14 residues. Trimming removed 3 bases from V and 0 bases from J, with 9 bases in between.

This clonotype has ten or more counts. The gene calls are TRBV9 and TRBJ2-3, with 7 bases fitting TRBD2. Germline V gene lookup returns CDR1 SGDLS and CDR2 YYNGEE. Germline trimming cut 7 bases from V and 8 bases from J; bases unmatched to any gene: 7. This CDR3 is built from 12 residues. The CDR3 DNA reads as TGTGCCAGCGCGGGGGAGGGTGGTACGCAGTATTTT. Translating gives CASAGEGGTQYF.

The chain carries TRBV20-1 and TRBJ1-1; 10 bases fit TRBD1. The J segment lost 7 bases and the V segment lost 6 bases, leaving 14 bases of the junction unmatched. The CDR3 is made up of 15 amino acids. Looked up from germline, CDR1 is DFQATT and CDR2 is SNEGSKA (reference sequence). This CDR3 reads CSAPGQGFGLIEAFF. CDR3 nucleotides: TGCAGTGCCCCGGGACAGGGGTTCGGTTTAATTGAAGCTTTCTTT.

This clonotype has ten or more counts. The genes are TRBV12-3 or TRBV12-4 and TRBJ1-2, with D possibly TRBD1 on 5 matching bases. The CDR3 runs 14 residues. Trimming took 2 bases from V and 4 from J, leaving 11 bases between them. CDR3 residues: CASSLRGSSYGYTF. Written as DNA, the CDR3 is TGTGCCAGCAGTTTACGGGGCAGCTCCTATGGCTACACCTTC.

The chain is built from TRBV15 and TRBJ1-5, with D unresolved. The CDR3 has 14 amino acids. The germline CDR1 and CDR2 sequences are LNHNV and YYDKDF (reference sequence). The germline V and J ends were trimmed by 0 bases and 7 bases, with 10 bases remaining between them. The CDR3 protein is CATSRDPTRQPQHF. CDR3 sequence (DNA): TGTGCCACCAGCAGAGATCCCACTAGGCAGCCCCAGCATTTT. Supplemented by reference TRBV15 and TRBJ1-5, the full variable domain reads DAMVIQNPRYQVTQFGKPVTLSCSQTLNHNVMYWYQQKSSQAPKLLFHYYDKDFNNEADTPDNFQSRRPNTSFCFLDIRSPGLGDTAMYLCATSRDPTRQPQHFGDGTRLSIL.

This clonotype was seen ten or more times. The chain couples TRBV19 to TRBJ2-5, with D hard to call. Germline V gene data show CDR1 as LNHDA and CDR2 as SQIVND (reference sequence). Deletions cut 6 bases from V and 0 bases from J, with 5 bases between. This CDR3 contains 12 residues. DNA of the CDR3: TGTGCCAGTAGCGGAAACCAAGAGACCCAGTACTTC. Encoded protein: CASSGNQETQYF.

The rearrangement uses TRBV10-3 and TRBJ2-7; tentatively, D is TRBD1 (7 bases). The J call is doubtful: the DNA matches TRBJ2-1 better. The CDR3 extends over 11 amino acids. Germline V CDR1 and CDR2: ENHRY, SYGVKD. For the CDR3, the DNA is TGTGCCATCACCAGGGGGGCTGAGCAGTTCTTC. This gives the protein CAITRGAEQFF.

This clonotype was observed a handful of times. The chain carries TRBV11-2 and TRBJ2-5; D uncertain. Germline loops: CDR1 SGHAT, CDR2 FQNNGV. The CDR3 is 17 residues long. Between the trimmed V and J ends, which lost 2 bases and 1 base, there was a span of 17 bases. The CDR3 coding sequence is TGTGCCAGCAGCTTAAGGCCCCCTCGTCTAAGCCAAGAGACCCAGTACTTC. As protein: CASSLRPPRLSQETQYF.

This chain uses TRBV20-1 with TRBJ2-3, with 9 nucleotides matching TRBD2. The ends lost 0 bases at V and 0 bases at J; junction bases unmatched: 4. Germline assignment: CDR1 DFQATT and CDR2 SNEGSKA (reference sequence). CDR3 size: 16 residues. CDR3 nucleotide sequence: TGCAGTGCTAGAGATCTTAGCGGGAGTAGCACAGATACGCAGTATTTT. It encodes CSARDLSGSSTDTQYF.